Presented here are 3 T cell receptor beta chains from one specimen sequenced in a study of response to subunit inactivated influenza vaccine (dated by TCRdb to 2017 to 2018). The method behind the library was RT-PCR. These reads were obtained on an Illumina HiSeq 2500. TCRdb reran the public reads through fastp at Q25 and MiXCR, keeping productive beta chains. Entries are consolidated by CDR3 protein sequence, retaining the most common genes and DNA. Here the sample has around 480,000 distinct CDR3 sequences; 16% occur a single time. The biggest ten clones account for less than 4% of the sample. Material: CD4+ T cells sorted from PBMCs, obtained approximately 25 months after vaccination. These TCRs come from a man aged 50-75 years who received an inactivated influenza vaccine. Donor details come from another sample of the same person, matched by shared clones.

This clonotype was seen a handful of times. The rearrangement uses TRBV28 and TRBJ2-5; TRBD2 might be the D (5 bases). Germline lookup yields CDR1 MDHEN and CDR2 SYDVKM. Trimming cost V 6 bases and J 5 bases, with 13 bases left between them. This CDR3 comprises 13 residues. The CDR3 sequence: CASRNIGGETQYF. CDR3 DNA sequence: TGTGCCAGCAGAAACATAGGCGGGGAGACCCAGTACTTC. Looking up the rest from reference TRBV28 and TRBJ2-5 gives the full variable domain: DVKVTQSSRYLVKRTGEKVFLECVQDMDHENMFWYRQDPGLGLRLIYFSYDVKMKEKGDIPEGYSVSREKKERFSLILESASTNQTSMYLCASRNIGGETQYFGPGTRLLVL.

In its sample, this clonotype was seen once. At one boundary the junction diverges from the germline segment, which might be a read error. The rearrangement links TRBV7-9 to TRBJ2-3, with 10 bases aligning to TRBD1. The CDR3 has 15 residues. The V gene's germline CDR1 is SEHNR and CDR2 FQNEAQ (reference sequence). The DNA for the CDR3 is TGTGCCAGCAGAACCGGGACAGGGGTCACAAATACGCAGTATTTT. Protein sequence: CASRTGTGVTNTQYF.

V usage is TRBV20-1 and J usage is TRBJ2-3, with unresolved D. Trimming left V 0 bases short and J 1 base short, with 8 bases between. This CDR3 is built from 14 residues. Per the germline V gene, CDR1 is DFQATT and CDR2 is SNEGSKA (reference sequence). The CDR3 nucleotides read TGCAGTGCTAGAGATCGGCGGCGCACAGATACGCAGTATTTT. Translated, it gives CSARDRRRTDTQYF.